This is a list of T cell receptor beta chains from one sample in a study of spatial heterogeneity in lung cancer. In TCRdb, the 5' RACE reads were re-called with MiXCR into one record per CDR3 protein. In the table there are some 9,300 distinct CDR3 sequences, approximately 54% of which are singletons. This specimen consisted of lung tumor tissue, obtained at surgery. All receptors come from a female donor with early-stage non-small cell lung cancer. CDR3s include the opening cysteine and the closing phenylalanine or tryptophan. The order of the fields is V gene, clone size, J gene, CDR3 protein. Clone size appears in some rows only: once, few, many, or a class for an expanded clone.

V gene: TRBV7-6
clone size: NA
J gene: TRBJ1-4
CDR3 protein: CASSSEPRKLFF

V gene: TRBV7-6
clone size: NA
J gene: TRBJ2-7
CDR3 protein: CASSLRDRLYF

V gene: TRBV6-5
clone size: NA
J gene: TRBJ1-2
CDR3 protein: CASSYLGQGGGYTF

V gene: TRBV20-1
clone size: NA
J gene: TRBJ2-1
CDR3 protein: CSASPGGIDEQFF

V gene: TRBV11-2
clone size: NA
J gene: TRBJ2-2
CDR3 protein: CASSNLGMGRNTGELFF

V gene: TRBV10-3
clone size: once
J gene: TRBJ2-7
CDR3 protein: CATRQGTYEQYF

V gene: TRBV6-6
clone size: medium-sized
J gene: TRBJ1-1
CDR3 protein: CASSYSNRGWGNTEAFF

V gene: TRBV20-1
clone size: NA
J gene: TRBJ2-5
CDR3 protein: CSALIKRETQYF

V gene: TRBV20-1
clone size: NA
J gene: TRBJ2-3
CDR3 protein: CSASPLGPDTQYF

V gene: TRBV5-5
clone size: NA
J gene: TRBJ1-5
CDR3 protein: CASSLGQGRDSNQPQHF

V gene: TRBV21-1
clone size: few
J gene: TRBJ1-5
CDR3 protein: CASSKLTTGTTGSGDQPQHF

V gene: TRBV7-3
clone size: once
J gene: TRBJ2-1
CDR3 protein: CASSPRGYNEQFF

V gene: TRBV20-1
clone size: NA
J gene: TRBJ1-1
CDR3 protein: CSARDPRTGSGEAFF

V gene: TRBV28
clone size: NA
J gene: TRBJ1-4
CDR3 protein: CASRGTQGYTTNEKLFF

V gene: TRBV30
clone size: NA
J gene: TRBJ2-3
CDR3 protein: CARSRAGSTTDTQYF

V gene: TRBV20-1
clone size: NA
J gene: TRBJ2-4
CDR3 protein: CSSRDLVTTLKNIQYF

V gene: TRBV6-2/TRBV6-3
clone size: NA
J gene: TRBJ2-2
CDR3 protein: CASQQRTGLNTGELFF

V gene: TRBV6-1
clone size: once
J gene: TRBJ2-7
CDR3 protein: CASHRTGVIGEQYF

V gene: TRBV5-5
clone size: NA
J gene: TRBJ2-3
CDR3 protein: CASSFILAGGSDTQYF

V gene: TRBV5-6
clone size: few
J gene: TRBJ1-3
CDR3 protein: CASSLGVSGNTIYF